Presented here are 14 T cell receptor beta chains from one specimen sequenced in a study of blood T cells in healthy people across ages. Through a sample-barcoded 5' primer and a J-beta primer mix, a second PCR was run for roughly 6 to 11 cycles. One entry per CDR3 protein results from TCRdb running MiXCR on the 5' RACE reads. Among 600,000 or so distinct CDR3 sequences, over 20% were seen once, and the ten largest hold 3% to 4.5%. The sample taken for sequencing was blood. The receptors come from a man between 65 and 80 years old in good health.

In this sample, this clonotype turned up a few times. This chain connects TRBV20-1 to TRBJ2-1; 8 bases align to TRBD2. The CDR3 consists of 15 residues. V lost 1 base, J lost 2 bases, and 4 bases stayed unmatched. The germline CDR1 and CDR2 sequences are DFQATT and SNEGSKA (reference sequence). The CDR3 DNA follows: TGCAGTGCTAGAGGGGTAGCGGGGACCTACAATGAGCAGTTCTTC. Translation gives CSARGVAGTYNEQFF.

This clonotype was seen at least ten times. V and J are TRBV5-1 and TRBJ2-1; D is possibly TRBD1 (6 bases). Germline CDR1 reads SGHRS; CDR2 reads YFSETQ. V was trimmed by 2 bases and J by 3 bases, leaving 12 bases between them. The CDR3 is 15 residues long. This CDR3 reads CASSLQGEYYNEQFF. The CDR3 nucleotides are TGCGCCAGCAGCTTACAGGGAGAGTACTACAATGAGCAGTTCTTC.

The chain uses TRBV12-3 or TRBV12-4 and TRBJ2-1, with 12 nucleotides matching TRBD1. This CDR3 contains 16 residues. Losses at the gene ends were 1 base for V and 6 bases for J; bases not matched to a gene: 4. CDR3 protein: CASSLGGQGAGNEQFF. The CDR3 DNA sequence: TGTGCCAGCAGTTTAGGGGGACAGGGGGCGGGCAATGAGCAGTTCTTC.

This clonotype has only a few counts. The CDR3 DNA is TGCAGTGCTAGAGCTAGCGGGATAGAGACCCAGTACTTC. Protein product: CSARASGIETQYF. The chain has TRBV20-1 and TRBJ2-5; 9 bases line up with TRBD2. This CDR3 contains 13 residues. Germline V gives CDR1 DFQATT, CDR2 SNEGSKA (reference sequence). With 1 base clipped from V and 4 bases from J, the junction kept 1 base outside the gene matches.

The chain joins TRBV20-1 to TRBJ2-5; the match to TRBD1 covers 7 bases. Judging by the DNA end, TRBJ2-7 fits better; the J call may be wrong. There are 14 residues in the CDR3. Germline lookup yields CDR1 DFQATT and CDR2 SNEGSKA (reference sequence). The CDR3 coding sequence is TGCAGTGCCAATCGAAAGGGACAGTTGTACGAGCAGTACTTC. Amino acids: CSANRKGQLYEQYF.

This clonotype was counted a few times. The V gene is TRBV7-4, the J gene TRBJ1-5; 9 bases are shared with TRBD1. CDR1 is SGHVT and CDR2 is SQSDAQ in the germline V gene. The CDR3 spans 14 residues. Trimming at V came to 6 bases and at J to 5 bases, leaving 5 bases not matched to a gene. The CDR3 loop reads CASRSGDRDQPQHF. CDR3 DNA sequence: TGTGCCAGCAGATCCGGGGACAGGGATCAGCCCCAGCATTTT.

About this clonotype itself: Relative to the germline gene, one junction end is altered; a read error may explain this. The rearrangement joins TRBV7-2 to TRBJ2-7; a possible D gene is TRBD1 (6 bases). The CDR3 is 13 amino acids. Germline V gene lookup returns CDR1 SGHTA and CDR2 FQGNSA. CDR3 DNA sequence: TGTGCCGGCAGCTCGGGACAAAACTACGAGCAGTACTTC. This gives the protein CAGSSGQNYEQYF.

This clonotype showed up just a few times. V is TRBV20-1 and J is TRBJ2-7; the D gene is possibly TRBD2 (5 bases). Germline V gene data show CDR1 as DFQATT and CDR2 as SNEGSKA (reference sequence). V gave up 0 bases and J gave up 4 bases, with 16 bases separating them. The CDR3 totals 15 residues. The CDR3 here is CSARDGKRVGYEQYF. CDR3 DNA: TGCAGTGCTAGAGACGGGAAAAGGGTAGGATACGAGCAGTACTTC.

The V call is TRBV20-1, the J call TRBJ1-3; D may be TRBD1 (6 bases). The V gene lost 2 bases and the J gene lost 5 bases, with 16 bases spanning the gap. Germline CDR1 and CDR2: DFQATT and SNEGSKA (reference sequence). This CDR3 is built from 15 residues. This CDR3 reads CSARTGGLARNTIYF. The DNA for the CDR3 is TGCAGTGCTAGAACGGGGGGCTTGGCTCGAAACACCATATATTTT.

The chain couples TRBV7-9 to TRBJ2-5; D call uncertain. The CDR3 sequence is 14 residues long. The germline gives CDR1 SEHNR, CDR2 FQNEAQ (reference sequence). V lost 5 bases, J lost 3 bases, and 13 bases lay in between. DNA of the CDR3: TGTGCCAGCAGCCCGGACGGCCCCAAAGAGACCCAGTACTTC. The encoded protein is CASSPDGPKETQYF.

CDR3 sequence reads: CATLNGAQSPLHF. CDR3 bases: TGTGCCACCCTAAATGGGGCGCAATCACCCCTCCACTTT. The chain carries TRBV10-3 and TRBJ1-6, with D perhaps matching TRBD1 (5 bases). This CDR3 has 13 residues. Deletions cut 10 bases from V and 10 bases from J, with 17 bases between. The germline V gene encodes CDR1 ENHRY and CDR2 SYGVKD.

This clonotype was observed a handful of times. V and J are TRBV10-3 and TRBJ2-3; 9 positions agree with TRBD2. CDR1 is ENHRY and CDR2 is SYGVKD in the germline V gene. V lost 10 bases to trimming and J lost 0 bases; unmatched junction nucleotides: 5. The CDR3 sequence is 14 residues long. Here the CDR3 DNA reads TGTGCCACCGGACTAGCGACTAGCACAGATACGCAGTATTTT. Protein product: CATGLATSTDTQYF.

The V and J genes are TRBV5-1 and TRBJ2-5; D unresolved. Trimming left V 2 bases short and J 4 bases short, with 6 bases between. Per the germline V gene, CDR1 is SGHRS and CDR2 is YFSETQ. The CDR3 is 12 amino acids. The DNA of the CDR3 is TGCGCCAGCAGCTTCTTCGCAGAGACCCAGTACTTC. Encoded protein: CASSFFAETQYF.

The rearrangement uses TRBV3-1 and TRBJ2-1; D possibly matches TRBD1 or TRBD2 (5 bases each). Germline V gene sequence: CDR1 LGHDT, CDR2 YNNKEL (reference sequence). The germline V and J ends were trimmed by 1 base and 4 bases, with 14 bases remaining between them. The CDR3 totals 16 residues. The CDR3 region is CASSQGEGRFYNEQFF. CDR3 bases: TGTGCCAGCAGCCAAGGCGAGGGACGTTTTTACAATGAGCAGTTCTTC.